This T cell receptor beta chain is drawn from a study of molecular identifiers for immune sequencing clone quantification. Study at large: Replicates split RNA from around 20,000 or 100,000 naive CD8 cells five ways, and the researchers sequenced four portions.

Methods described previously were used for bulk TCR libraries, and listed TCR primers were applied. TCRdb re-called the PCR reads through MiXCR, storing one row per CDR3 protein. The repertoire holds about 640,000 distinct CDR3 sequences, just under 20% seen once, with around 0.9% in the top ten. Study-level findings and limits: Identical TCR molecules sharing a barcode could underestimate highly expanded clone sizes.

Looked up from germline, CDR1 is MGHRA and CDR2 is YSYEKL. The CDR3 length is 13 residues. Trimming pared 8 bases from V and 5 bases from J, leaving 14 bases between. In the case of this clonotype: Its target is not known.

It was from roughly 21,000 to 960,000 sorted cells, with 10%, 30% or 50% RNA, that naive CD8 libraries came. The chain uses TRBV4-1 and TRBJ2-3; D might be TRBD2 (7 bases). This clonotype originated in a human donor in good health. Some libraries in this study had Jurkat cell RNA spiked in. Sequences were obtained from naive CD8+ T cells from blood, with Jurkat cell RNA spiked in. Sample subset: FACS-sorted CD8+CD4-CCR7+CD45RA+ naive T cells. The DNA for the CDR3 is TGCGCCAGCGCCCGGGGGGCCGGAGATACGCAGTATTTT. Translating gives CASARGAGDTQYF.